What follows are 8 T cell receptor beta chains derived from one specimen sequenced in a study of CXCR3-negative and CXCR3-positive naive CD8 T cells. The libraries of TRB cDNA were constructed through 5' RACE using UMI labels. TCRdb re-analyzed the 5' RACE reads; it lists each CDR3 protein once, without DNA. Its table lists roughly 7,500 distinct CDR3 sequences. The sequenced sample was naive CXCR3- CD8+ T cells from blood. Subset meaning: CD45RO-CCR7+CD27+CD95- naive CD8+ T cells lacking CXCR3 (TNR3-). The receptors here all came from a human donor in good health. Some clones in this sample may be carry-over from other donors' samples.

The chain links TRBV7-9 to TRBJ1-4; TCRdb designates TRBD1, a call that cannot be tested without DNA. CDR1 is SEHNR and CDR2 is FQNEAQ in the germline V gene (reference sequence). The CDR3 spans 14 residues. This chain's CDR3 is CASRKDSVNEKLFF.

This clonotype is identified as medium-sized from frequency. The CDR3 is CASSSGQGASETQYF. The chain is built from TRBV28 and TRBJ2-5; TCRdb picks TRBD1, but there is no DNA to check that call. In germline, CDR1 is MDHEN, CDR2 SYDVKM. The CDR3 is made up of 15 amino acids.

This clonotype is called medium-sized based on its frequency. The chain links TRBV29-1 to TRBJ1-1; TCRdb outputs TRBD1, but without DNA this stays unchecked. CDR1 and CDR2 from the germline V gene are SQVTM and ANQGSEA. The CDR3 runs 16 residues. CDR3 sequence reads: CSADPLAGTVNTEAFF.

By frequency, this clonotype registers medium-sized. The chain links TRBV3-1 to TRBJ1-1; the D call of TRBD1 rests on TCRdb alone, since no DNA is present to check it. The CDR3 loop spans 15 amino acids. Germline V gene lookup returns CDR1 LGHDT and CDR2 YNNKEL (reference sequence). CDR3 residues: CASSLGQGMNTEAFF.

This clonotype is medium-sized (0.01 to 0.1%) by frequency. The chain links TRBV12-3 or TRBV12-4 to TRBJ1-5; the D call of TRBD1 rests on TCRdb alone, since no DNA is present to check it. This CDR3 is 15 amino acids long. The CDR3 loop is CASSLALGIGQPQHF.

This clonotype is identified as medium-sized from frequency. The CDR3 spells CATTRRDTHGETQYF. This rearrangement joins TRBV7-6 to TRBJ2-5; TCRdb reports TRBD1, a call that lacks DNA to check it against. Per germline, CDR1 SGHVS and CDR2 FNYEAQ. The CDR3 contains 15 residues.

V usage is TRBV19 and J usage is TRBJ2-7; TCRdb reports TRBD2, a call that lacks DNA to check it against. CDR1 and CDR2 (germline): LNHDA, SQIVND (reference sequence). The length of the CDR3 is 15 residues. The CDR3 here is CASSVLAGGTYEQYF.

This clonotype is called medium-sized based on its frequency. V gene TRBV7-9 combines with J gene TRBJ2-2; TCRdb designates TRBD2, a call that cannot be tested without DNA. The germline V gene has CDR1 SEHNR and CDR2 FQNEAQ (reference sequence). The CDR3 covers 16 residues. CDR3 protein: CASSQTHPAGGRELFF.